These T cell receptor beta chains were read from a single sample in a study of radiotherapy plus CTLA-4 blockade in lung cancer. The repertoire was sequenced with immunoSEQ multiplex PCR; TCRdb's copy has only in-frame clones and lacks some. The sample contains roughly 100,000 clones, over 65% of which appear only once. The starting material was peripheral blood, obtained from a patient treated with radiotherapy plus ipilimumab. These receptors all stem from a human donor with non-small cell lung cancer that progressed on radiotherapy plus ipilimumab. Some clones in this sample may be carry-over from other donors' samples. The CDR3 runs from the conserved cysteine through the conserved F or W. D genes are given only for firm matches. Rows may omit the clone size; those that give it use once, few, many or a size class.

TGTGCCAGCTCACCTTCTCGAGACGGATCCTACGAGCAGTACTTC	CASSPSRDGSYEQYF	TRBV18	-	TRBJ2-7	15	few
TGTGCCAGCAGCTCGTACAGCTTCCTCCCCTATGGCTACACCTTC	CASSSYSFLPYGYTF	TRBV7-2	-	TRBJ1-2	15	-
TGTGCCAGCAGCTTGACAACAGGGCCCTACAATGAGCAGTTCTTC	CASSLTTGPYNEQFF	TRBV5-4	-	TRBJ2-1	15	-
TGTGCCAGCAGTGAATTGTCGTCGAGGACTGAAGCTTTCTTT	CASSELSSRTEAFF	TRBV6-1	-	TRBJ1-1	14	-
TGTGCCAGTAGTATAGAGAGGGACTTACCTTACCCTACCGGGGAGCTGTTTTTT	CASSIERDLPYPTGELFF	TRBV19	-	TRBJ2-2	18	-
TGTGCCAGCAGCTTAGTTGGCCGTGGGTCTGGAAACACCATATATTTT	CASSLVGRGSGNTIYF	TRBV7-9	-	TRBJ1-3	16	few
TGTGCCAGTAGTAGCCGGGACACCTCCTACGAGCAGTACTTC	CASSSRDTSYEQYF	TRBV19	-	TRBJ2-7	14	-
TGTGCCAGCAGCTTAGCAAGGGCGGGGGGCTCAGATACGCAGTATTTT	CASSLARAGGSDTQYF	TRBV7-6	TRBD2	TRBJ2-3	16	-
TGTGCCAGCAGTGAAAGTCTTCCAGATGAAGCTTTCTTT	CASSESLPDEAFF	TRBV2	-	TRBJ1-1	13	-
TGCAGCGTTGATAACAGGGTTCAGCAAGAGACCCAGTACTTC	CSVDNRVQQETQYF	TRBV29-1	-	TRBJ2-5	14	-
TGCAGCGTCTCCGGTGGGCGCGGGGGTGAAGCTTTCTTT	CSVSGGRGGEAFF	TRBV29-1	-	TRBJ1-1	13	-
TGCGCCAGCAGCTTCAAGTCTCAAGGGGGCGCTTTCTATGGCTACACCTTC	CASSFKSQGGAFYGYTF	TRBV4-3	TRBD1	TRBJ1-2	17	-
TGTGCCAGCTCACCAGGGAGGGGTAAAGGGGCCAACGTCCTGACTTTC	CASSPGRGKGANVLTF	TRBV18	TRBD2	TRBJ2-6	16	-
TGTGCCAGCAGTGACCCGGCGTATAATTCACCCCTCCACTTT	CASSDPAYNSPLHF	TRBV25-1	-	TRBJ1-6	14	-
TGTGCCAGCAGCGTAACTAGCGGGGACACCGGGGAGCTGTTTTTT	CASSVTSGDTGELFF	TRBV6-1	TRBD2	TRBJ2-2	15	medium-sized
TGTGCCAGCAGCCCCCGAGGGGGGATGGACACTGAAGCTTTCTTT	CASSPRGGMDTEAFF	TRBV5-4	-	TRBJ1-1	15	-
TGTGCCAGCAGCGCAGGACTGAATACTAATGAAAAACTGTTTTTT	CASSAGLNTNEKLFF	TRBV9	-	TRBJ1-4	15	-
TGTGCCAGCAGTTACGACCCGTGGGAGCAGTACTTC	CASSYDPWEQYF	TRBV6-6	-	TRBJ2-7	12	-
TGTGCCAGCATCGAAGGAGCAGGGACCTATGGCTACACCTTC	CASIEGAGTYGYTF	TRBV6-1	-	TRBJ1-2	14	once